This TCR beta chain comes out of a study of PD-L1 blockade in urothelial cancer. Across the study: Patients began atezolizumab, 1,200 mg intravenously every 3 weeks, in the mid-2010s. T cells numbered a median of about 150,000 in the blood samples. Study-wide results and caveats: At the 3-week point, tumor-associated blood clones expanded more in durable-benefit patients.

Every PCR received spiked-in synthetic TCR analog templates. This table comes from immunoSEQ multiplex PCR, and its TCRdb copy is limited to in-frame clones, with some not included. The sample lists 95,000 to 150,000 clones, approximately 85% occurring once. As for this clone: Its antigen is undetermined.

The sample's time point: peripheral blood 6 weeks after treatment start. The CDR3 is 17 amino acids. With V trimmed by 2 bases and J by 5 bases, 10 bases remained unmatched. The germline CDR1 and CDR2 sequences are MNHNS and SASEGT. The chain recombines TRBV6-1 with TRBJ1-5; TRBD1 matches 9 bases. This sequence was found in a man over 45 with urothelial cancer. Material: PBMCs, obtained around atezolizumab (anti-PD-L1) treatment. The CDR3 is CASSEPRQGGIDQPQHF. The CDR3 region has the DNA TGTGCCAGCAGTGAACCCAGACAGGGGGGGATCGATCAGCCCCAGCATTTT.